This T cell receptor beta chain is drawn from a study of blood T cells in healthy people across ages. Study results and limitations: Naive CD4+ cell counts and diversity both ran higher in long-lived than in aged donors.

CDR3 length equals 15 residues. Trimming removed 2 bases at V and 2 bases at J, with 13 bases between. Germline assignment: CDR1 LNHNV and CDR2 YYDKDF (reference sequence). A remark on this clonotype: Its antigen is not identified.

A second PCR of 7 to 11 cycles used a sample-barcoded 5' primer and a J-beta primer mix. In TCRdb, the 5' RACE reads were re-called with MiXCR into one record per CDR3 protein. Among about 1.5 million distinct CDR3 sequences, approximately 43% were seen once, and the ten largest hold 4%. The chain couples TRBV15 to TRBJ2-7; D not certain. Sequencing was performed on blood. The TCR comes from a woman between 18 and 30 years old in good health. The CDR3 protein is CATSRSGLQTYEQYF. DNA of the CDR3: TGTGCCACCAGCAGATCTGGCCTTCAGACCTACGAGCAGTACTTC. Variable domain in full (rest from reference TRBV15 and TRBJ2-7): DAMVIQNPRYQVTQFGKPVTLSCSQTLNHNVMYWYQQKSSQAPKLLFHYYDKDFNNEADTPDNFQSRRPNTSFCFLDIRSPGLGDTAMYLCATSRSGLQTYEQYFGPGTRLTVT.